These 13 T cell receptor beta chains were all obtained from the same sample, sequenced in a study of regulatory T cells in long-lasting Graves disease (dated by TCRdb to about 2021). This specimen's time point label, per the study, means: newly diagnosed GD, antithyroid drugs for less than 3 months. RNA was extracted from PBMCs in TRIzol for both TCR sequencing and RNA sequencing. Library method: multiplex PCR. This sample was sequenced with an Illumina HiSeq 4000. CDR3 regions were amplified by Arm-PCR with iRepertoire HTBI primers to construct TCR beta libraries. TCRdb reprocessing: public reads trimmed at Q25 with fastp, clones called with MiXCR, in-frame beta chains kept. Each CDR3 protein appears once, grouped with its most common genes and DNA. The sample records a few hundred thousand distinct CDR3 sequences, 15% to 20% of which are singletons. The ten largest clonotypes hold approximately 20% of the sample.

Sequencing was performed on peripheral blood mononuclear cells (PBMCs), taken at new diagnosis, from a patient treated with antithyroid drugs. Receptors originate from a female donor with Graves disease.

This clonotype was seen at least ten times. The rearrangement joins TRBV3-1 to TRBJ2-7; no clear D gene. This CDR3 comprises 12 residues. Trimming pared 4 bases from V and 1 base from J, leaving 5 bases between. Germline V gives CDR1 LGHDT, CDR2 YNNKEL (reference sequence). This CDR3 reads CASSRGSYEQYF. The CDR3 nucleotides read TGTGCCAGCAGCCGGGGTTCCTACGAGCAGTACTTC.

The chain has TRBV6-2 or TRBV6-3 and TRBJ2-2; D is undetermined. Trimming cost V 7 bases and J 6 bases, with 9 bases left between them. This CDR3 region has 12 residues. The V gene's germline CDR1 is MNHEY and CDR2 SVGEGT. The CDR3: CASMGVAGELFF. CDR3 DNA: TGTGCCAGCATGGGCGTCGCCGGGGAGCTGTTTTTT.

There are many counts of this clonotype. Sequence at one end of the junction differs from germline and may be a read error. This chain joins TRBV2 and TRBJ2-7, with 11 bases matching TRBD1. The CDR3 has 15 amino acids. Germline-derived CDR1 and CDR2 are SNHLY and FYNNEI. The DNA for the CDR3 is TGTGCCCGCAGTAAACCGGACAGGGGGCACTACGAGCAGTACTTC. Translated: CARSKPDRGHYEQYF.

This clonotype has at least ten counts. The chain joins TRBV6-1 to TRBJ2-1, with D perhaps matching TRBD2 (5 bases). Trimming stripped 7 bases from V and 8 bases from J, with 18 bases between. This CDR3 comprises 14 residues. In germline, CDR1 is MNHNS, CDR2 SASEGT. CDR3 region: CASTQGSGGDEQFF. CDR3 DNA sequence: TGTGCCAGCACCCAAGGATCCGGAGGAGATGAGCAGTTCTTC.

The sample holds a few counts of this clonotype. The CDR3, as DNA: TGTGCCAGCAGTGAAGTAGACAGAAATTCACCCCTCCACTTT. This translates into CASSEVDRNSPLHF. The chain has TRBV25-1 and TRBJ1-6, with a possible D match to TRBD1 (5 bases). CDR3 length equals 14 residues. The germline gives CDR1 MGHDK, CDR2 SYGVNS. V lost 2 bases and J lost 7, with 9 bases in between.

The sample holds a few counts of this clonotype. The V call is TRBV6-1, the J call TRBJ2-3; TRBD2 matches at 9 bases. Germline V lookup: CDR1 MNHNS, CDR2 SASEGT. The length of the CDR3 is 15 residues. V lost 3 bases to trimming and J lost 4 bases; unmatched junction nucleotides: 5. The CDR3 protein is CASSDGAGGPDTQYF. As DNA, the CDR3 is TGTGCCAGCAGTGACGGTGCGGGAGGGCCAGATACGCAGTATTTT.

This clonotype showed up just a few times. The chain carries TRBV19 and TRBJ2-7; the D gene is possibly TRBD2 (5 bases). This CDR3 is built from 15 residues. The V gene lost 5 bases and the J gene lost 4 bases, with 18 bases spanning the gap. The germline CDR1 and CDR2 sequences are LNHDA and SQIVND (reference sequence). Here the CDR3 reads CASSSGFGLRYEQYF. DNA for the CDR3: TGTGCCAGTAGTTCGGGGTTCGGCCTGAGGTACGAGCAGTACTTC.

This clonotype came up many times. V and J are TRBV5-1 and TRBJ1-4; possibly TRBD1 for D (5 bases). Looked up from germline, CDR1 is SGHRS and CDR2 is YFSETQ. The CDR3 covers 14 residues. V was clipped by 5 bases and J by 7 bases, with 15 bases between them. CDR3: CASSRGSGTEKLFF. The CDR3 DNA is TGCGCCAGCAGTCGGGGGTCAGGGACTGAAAAACTGTTTTTT.

This clonotype has ten or more counts. The genes are TRBV12-3 or TRBV12-4 and TRBJ2-3; unclear D gene. This CDR3 is 13 amino acids long. V lost 8 bases to trimming and J lost 1 base, with 10 bases between them. CDR3 in amino acids: CASVRWGTDTQYF. The CDR3 DNA reads as TGTGCCAGCGTTAGGTGGGGCACAGATACGCAGTATTTT.

This clonotype was seen repeatedly, ten times or more. The chain links TRBV20-1 to TRBJ1-2, with D perhaps TRBD1 (5 bases). The germline V and J ends were trimmed by 7 bases and 4 bases, with 16 bases remaining between them. This CDR3 is 13 amino acids long. Per the germline V gene, CDR1 is DFQATT and CDR2 is SNEGSKA (reference sequence). Here the CDR3 DNA reads TGCAGTGTCCCGACAGCGGGGAGCTATGGCTACACCTTC. The encoded protein is CSVPTAGSYGYTF.

Of note for this clonotype: A much larger clone is a single base away; this may be a read error. This rearrangement joins TRBV7-2 to TRBJ2-3, with 7 nucleotides matching TRBD2. The J call may be in error: the DNA end matches TRBJ2-5 better. The CDR3 is made up of 14 amino acids. CDR1 and CDR2 from the germline V gene are SGHTA and FQGNSA. The CDR3 loop reads CASSLSPGREPQYF. CDR3 nucleotide sequence: TGTGCCAGCAGCTTATCCCCGGGGAGGGAGCCCCAGTACTTC.

This clonotype has ten or more counts. The V gene is TRBV11-2, the J gene TRBJ2-7, with D perhaps TRBD1 or TRBD2 (5 bases each). Trimming pared 0 bases from V and 6 bases from J, leaving 9 bases between. Germline V CDR1 and CDR2: SGHAT, FQNNGV. The CDR3 is made up of 13 amino acids. DNA for the CDR3: TGTGCCAGCAGCTTAGATCGAGGGGTCGAGCAGTACTTC. It is translated as CASSLDRGVEQYF.

This clonotype was recorded many times. The chain joins TRBV6-1 to TRBJ1-4; 9 nucleotides agree with TRBD1. Trimming took 8 bases from V and 3 from J; bases not matched to a gene: 7. CDR1 is MNHNS and CDR2 is SASEGT in the germline V gene. The CDR3 totals 15 residues. CDR3 region: CASGGTGKANEKLFF. For the CDR3, the DNA is TGTGCCAGCGGGGGGACAGGGAAGGCTAATGAAAAACTGTTTTTT.